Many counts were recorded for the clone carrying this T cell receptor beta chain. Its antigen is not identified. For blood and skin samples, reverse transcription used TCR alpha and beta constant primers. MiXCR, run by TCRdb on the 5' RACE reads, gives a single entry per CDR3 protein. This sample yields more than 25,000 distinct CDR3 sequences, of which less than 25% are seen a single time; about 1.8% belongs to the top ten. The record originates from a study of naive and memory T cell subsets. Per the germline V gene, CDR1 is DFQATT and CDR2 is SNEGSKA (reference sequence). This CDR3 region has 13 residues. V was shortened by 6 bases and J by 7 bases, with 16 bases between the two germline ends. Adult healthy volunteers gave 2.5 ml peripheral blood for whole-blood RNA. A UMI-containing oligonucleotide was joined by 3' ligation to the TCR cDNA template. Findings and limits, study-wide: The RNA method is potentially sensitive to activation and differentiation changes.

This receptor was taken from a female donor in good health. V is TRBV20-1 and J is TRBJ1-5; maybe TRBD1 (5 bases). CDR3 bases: TGCAGTGCCGTAGAGGGCCGGGGGCAGCCCCAGCATTTT. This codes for CSAVEGRGQPQHF.